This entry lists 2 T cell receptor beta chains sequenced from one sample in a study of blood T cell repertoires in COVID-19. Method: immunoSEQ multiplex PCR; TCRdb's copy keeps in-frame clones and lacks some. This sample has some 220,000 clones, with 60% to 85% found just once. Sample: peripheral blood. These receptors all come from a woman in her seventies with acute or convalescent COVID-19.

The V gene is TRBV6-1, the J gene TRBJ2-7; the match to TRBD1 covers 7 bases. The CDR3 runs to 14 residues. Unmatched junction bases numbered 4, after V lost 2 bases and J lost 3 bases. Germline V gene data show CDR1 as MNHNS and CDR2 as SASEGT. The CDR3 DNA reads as TGTGCCAGCAGTGAACTGGGACAGATCTACGAGCAGTACGTC. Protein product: CASSELGQIYEQYV.

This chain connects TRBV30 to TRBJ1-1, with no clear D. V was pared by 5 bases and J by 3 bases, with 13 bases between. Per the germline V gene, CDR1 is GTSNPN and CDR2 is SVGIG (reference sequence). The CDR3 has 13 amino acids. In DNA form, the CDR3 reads TGTGCCTGGGCTGAGGGAGCGTACACTGAAGCTTTCTTT. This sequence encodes CAWAEGAYTEAFF.